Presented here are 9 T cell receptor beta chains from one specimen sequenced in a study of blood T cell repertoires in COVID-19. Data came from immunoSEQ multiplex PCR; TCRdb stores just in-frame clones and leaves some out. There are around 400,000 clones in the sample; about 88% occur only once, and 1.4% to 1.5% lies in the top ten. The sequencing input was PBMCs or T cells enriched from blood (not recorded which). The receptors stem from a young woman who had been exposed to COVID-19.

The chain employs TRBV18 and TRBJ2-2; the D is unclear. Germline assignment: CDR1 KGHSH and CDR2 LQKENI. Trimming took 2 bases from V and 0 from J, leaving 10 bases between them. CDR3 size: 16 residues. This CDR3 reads CASSPGWAANTGELFF. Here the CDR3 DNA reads TGTGCCAGCTCACCAGGTTGGGCCGCGAACACCGGGGAGCTGTTTTTT.

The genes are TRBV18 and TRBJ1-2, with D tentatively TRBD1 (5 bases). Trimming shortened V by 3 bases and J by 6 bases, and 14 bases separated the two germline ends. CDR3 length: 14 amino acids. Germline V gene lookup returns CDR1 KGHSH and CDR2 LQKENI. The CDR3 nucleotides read TGTGCCAGCTCACCTTTGGGCAGGGAGGATGGCTACACCTTC. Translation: CASSPLGREDGYTF. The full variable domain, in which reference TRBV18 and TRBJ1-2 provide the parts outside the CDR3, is NAGVMQNPRHLVRRRGQEARLRCSPMKGHSHVYWYRQLPEEGLKFMVYLQKENIIDESGMPKERFSAEFPKEGPSILRIQQVVRGDSAAYFCASSPLGREDGYTFGSGTRLTVV.

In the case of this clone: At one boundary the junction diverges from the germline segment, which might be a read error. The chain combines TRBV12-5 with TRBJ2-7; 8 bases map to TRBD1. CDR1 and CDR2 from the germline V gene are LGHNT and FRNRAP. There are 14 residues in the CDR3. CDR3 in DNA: TGTGCTAGTGGGTTGGACAGGGAAAACTACGAGCAGTACTTC. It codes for CASGLDRENYEQYF.

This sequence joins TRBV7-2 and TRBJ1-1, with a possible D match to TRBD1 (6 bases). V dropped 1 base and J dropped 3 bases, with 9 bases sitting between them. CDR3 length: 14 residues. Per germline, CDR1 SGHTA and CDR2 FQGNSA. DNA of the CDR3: TGTGCCAGCAGCTTAGAGGGGGGGTACACTGAAGCTTTCTTT. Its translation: CASSLEGGYTEAFF. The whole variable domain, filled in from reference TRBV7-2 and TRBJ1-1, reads GAGVSQSPSNKVTEKGKDVELRCDPISGHTALYWYRQSLGQGLEFLIYFQGNSAPDKSGLPSDRFSAERTGGSVSTLTIQRTQQEDSAVYLCASSLEGGYTEAFFGQGTRLTVV.

The CDR3 loop is CASSQELGAMDEQFF. As DNA, the CDR3 is TGTGCCAGCAGCCAAGAACTCGGAGCGATGGATGAGCAGTTCTTC. The V call is TRBV3-1 (or the pseudogene TRBV3-2), the J call TRBJ2-1; no definite D call. The germline V gene encodes CDR1 LGHDT and CDR2 YNNKEL (reference sequence). Trimming shortened V by 0 bases and J by 8 bases, and 14 bases separated the two germline ends. This CDR3 is built from 15 residues.

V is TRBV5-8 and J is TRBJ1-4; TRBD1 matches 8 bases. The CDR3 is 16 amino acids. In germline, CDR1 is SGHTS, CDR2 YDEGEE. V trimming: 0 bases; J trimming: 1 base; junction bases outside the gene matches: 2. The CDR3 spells CASSLGQGKTNEKLFF. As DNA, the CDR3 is TGTGCCAGCAGCTTGGGACAGGGGAAAACTAATGAAAAACTGTTTTTT.

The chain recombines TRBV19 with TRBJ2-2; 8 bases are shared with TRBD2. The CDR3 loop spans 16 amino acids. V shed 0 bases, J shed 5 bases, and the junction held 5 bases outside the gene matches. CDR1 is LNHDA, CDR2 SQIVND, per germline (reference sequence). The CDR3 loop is CASSIDAGGVTGELFF. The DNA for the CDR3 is TGTGCCAGTAGTATAGACGCGGGAGGTGTAACCGGGGAGCTGTTTTTT. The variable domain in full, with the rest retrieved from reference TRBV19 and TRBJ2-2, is DGGITQSPKYLFRKEGQNVTLSCEQNLNHDAMYWYRQDPGQGLRLIYYSQIVNDFQKGDIAEGYSVSREKKESFPLTVTSAQKNPTAFYLCASSIDAGGVTGELFFGEGSRLTVL.

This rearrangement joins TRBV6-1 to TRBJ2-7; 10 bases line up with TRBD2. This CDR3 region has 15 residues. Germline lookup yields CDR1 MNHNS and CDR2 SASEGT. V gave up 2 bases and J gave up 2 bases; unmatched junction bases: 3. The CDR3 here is CASSEKREGTYEQYF. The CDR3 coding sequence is TGTGCCAGCAGTGAAAAGCGGGAGGGGACCTACGAGCAGTACTTC.

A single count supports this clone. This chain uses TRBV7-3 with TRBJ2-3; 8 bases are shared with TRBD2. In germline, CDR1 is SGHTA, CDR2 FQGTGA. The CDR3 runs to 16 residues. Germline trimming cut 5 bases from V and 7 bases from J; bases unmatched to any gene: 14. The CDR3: CASSPSSGGPWYTQYF. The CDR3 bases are TGTGCCAGCAGCCCTAGTTCGGGGGGGCCGTGGTATACGCAGTATTTT.